These T cell receptor beta chains were read from a single sample in a study of CD8+ T cells in alopecia areata. Measured with immunoSEQ multiplex PCR; TCRdb has only the in-frame clones, and not every one. Of roughly 170,000 clones listed, about 60% are singletons. The source was CD8+ T cells sorted from blood, collected at week 24, from a patient treated with tofacitinib. These TCRs come from a human donor with alopecia areata. CDR3s include the opening cysteine and the closing phenylalanine or tryptophan. Each record gives: V gene, J gene, clone size, D gene, CDR3 DNA, CDR3 protein. A D gene is named only where the DNA matches it firmly. Part of the rows lack a size; the others show once, few, many or a class for expanded clones.

V gene: TRBV29-1
J gene: TRBJ2-1
clone size: few
D gene: NA
CDR3 DNA: TGCAGCGTTACACAAGCCAATGAGCAGTTCTTC
CDR3 protein: CSVTQANEQFF

V gene: TRBV13
J gene: TRBJ2-1
clone size: NA
D gene: TRBD2
CDR3 DNA: TGTGCCAGCAGCTTTTCACTAGCGCAATCAAATGAGCAGTTCTTC
CDR3 protein: CASSFSLAQSNEQFF

V gene: TRBV2
J gene: TRBJ2-6
clone size: NA
D gene: NA
CDR3 DNA: TGTGCCAGCATCCCGAGGACAGTTCCCTCTGGGGCCAACGTCCTGACTTTC
CDR3 protein: CASIPRTVPSGANVLTF

V gene: TRBV7-9
J gene: TRBJ2-7
clone size: NA
D gene: TRBD1
CDR3 DNA: TGTGCCAGCAACACCCCCGGGACAGGGGGAGGGTACGAGCAGTACTTC
CDR3 protein: CASNTPGTGGGYEQYF

V gene: TRBV6-4
J gene: TRBJ2-2
clone size: NA
D gene: NA
CDR3 DNA: TGTGCCAGCAGTGAAATTAACACCGGGGAGCTGTTTTTT
CDR3 protein: CASSEINTGELFF

V gene: TRBV6-6
J gene: TRBJ2-3
clone size: NA
D gene: NA
CDR3 DNA: TGTGCCAGCAGTTACACCCCCAGGCCAGATACGCAGTATTTT
CDR3 protein: CASSYTPRPDTQYF

V gene: TRBV5-1
J gene: TRBJ2-7
clone size: NA
D gene: TRBD1
CDR3 DNA: TGCGCCAGCAGCGAACGAAGGACAGGGCCCTACGAGCAGTACTTC
CDR3 protein: CASSERRTGPYEQYF

V gene: TRBV19
J gene: TRBJ2-3
clone size: NA
D gene: TRBD2
CDR3 DNA: TGTGCCAGTAGCCCAACCGTCGGCGGGGGGGCCGTCATAGATACGCAGTATTTT
CDR3 protein: CASSPTVGGGAVIDTQYF

V gene: TRBV14
J gene: TRBJ1-2
clone size: few
D gene: TRBD1
CDR3 DNA: TGTGCCAGCAGCCAGGGACAGAACTATGGCTACACCTTC
CDR3 protein: CASSQGQNYGYTF

V gene: TRBV2
J gene: TRBJ1-6
clone size: NA
D gene: NA
CDR3 DNA: TGTGCCAGCAGGGGGGCGGCCGATTGGGAGTCCTATAATTCACCCCTCCACTTT
CDR3 protein: CASRGAADWESYNSPLHF

V gene: TRBV9
J gene: TRBJ2-5
clone size: few
D gene: NA
CDR3 DNA: TGTGCCAGCAGCGTCCAGGGCGGCGGCCAAGAGACCCAGTACTTC
CDR3 protein: CASSVQGGGQETQYF

V gene: TRBV5-6
J gene: TRBJ1-1
clone size: NA
D gene: NA
CDR3 DNA: TGTGCCAGCACACAGGGAGCCACTGAAGCTTTCTTT
CDR3 protein: CASTQGATEAFF

V gene: TRBV6-6
J gene: TRBJ1-1
clone size: NA
D gene: NA
CDR3 DNA: TGTGCCAGCAGTTACTCCAACACTGAAGCTTTCTTT
CDR3 protein: CASSYSNTEAFF

V gene: TRBV2
J gene: TRBJ1-5
clone size: once
D gene: NA
CDR3 DNA: TGTGCCAGCAGTCCACGATATAGCAATCAGCCCCAGCATTTT
CDR3 protein: CASSPRYSNQPQHF

V gene: TRBV5-1
J gene: TRBJ2-1
clone size: few
D gene: NA
CDR3 DNA: TGCGCCAGCGGGGCGGGGACTGAGCAGTTCTTC
CDR3 protein: CASGAGTEQFF

V gene: TRBV13
J gene: TRBJ1-2
clone size: once
D gene: TRBD1
CDR3 DNA: TGTGCCAGCAGCTTGGGAACAGGGGGGTATGGCTACACCTTC
CDR3 protein: CASSLGTGGYGYTF

V gene: TRBV7-2
J gene: TRBJ1-2
clone size: NA
D gene: TRBD1
CDR3 DNA: TGTGCCAGCAGCTTATGGGACAGGGACCCTAACTATGGCTACACCTTC
CDR3 protein: CASSLWDRDPNYGYTF

V gene: TRBV4-2
J gene: TRBJ1-5
clone size: NA
D gene: TRBD1
CDR3 DNA: TGTGCCAGCAGCCAGGGACAGTATAGCAATCAGCCCCAGCATTTT
CDR3 protein: CASSQGQYSNQPQHF

V gene: TRBV29-1
J gene: TRBJ2-7
clone size: NA
D gene: NA
CDR3 DNA: TGCAGCGCTGAAAGAGAGGGGTACGAGCAGTACTTC
CDR3 protein: CSAEREGYEQYF

V gene: TRBV30
J gene: TRBJ1-2
clone size: NA
D gene: NA
CDR3 DNA: TGTGCCTGGACAGGGGTAGATCATGGCTACACCTTC
CDR3 protein: CAWTGVDHGYTF

V gene: TRBV4-1
J gene: TRBJ1-1
clone size: NA
D gene: NA
CDR3 DNA: TGCGCCAGCAGCCAAGTCGGGGGAACTGAAGCTTTCTTT
CDR3 protein: CASSQVGGTEAFF

V gene: TRBV14
J gene: TRBJ1-1
clone size: few
D gene: NA
CDR3 DNA: TGTGCCAGCAGCCCTCGGACTGGGCCCACTGAAGCTTTCTTT
CDR3 protein: CASSPRTGPTEAFF

V gene: TRBV7-2
J gene: TRBJ2-1
clone size: NA
D gene: NA
CDR3 DNA: TGTGCCAGCAGTTTCAATGAGCAGTTCTTC
CDR3 protein: CASSFNEQFF

V gene: TRBV6-6
J gene: TRBJ2-5
clone size: NA
D gene: TRBD2
CDR3 DNA: TGTGCCAGCACCCTAGCGGGGGAAGAGACCCAGTACTTC
CDR3 protein: CASTLAGEETQYF